This TCR beta chain was profiled in a study of blood T cells in healthy people across ages. The study's findings and limits: Diversity estimated from one million T cells was considered an underestimate.

Details on this clonotype: Its antigen remains unknown.

Together with a sample-barcoded 5' primer, a J-beta primer mix was included in a second PCR lasting about 6 to 11 cycles. Each of the cDNA molecules was tagged by a template-switch adaptor with 12 random nucleotides. Samples each returned at least 2.5 million CDR3-containing paired-end reads. TCRdb re-called the 5' RACE reads through MiXCR, storing one row per CDR3 protein. The sample contains over 950,000 distinct CDR3 sequences, 51% of which appear only once. This CDR3 region has 15 residues. CDR1 LGHNA and CDR2 YNFKEQ come from the germline V gene. V lost 0 bases to trimming and J lost 4 bases, with 13 bases between them. Extractions gave at least 5.5 micrograms of total RNA per sample.

This TCR was sampled from a woman aged 60-75 years in good health. The V gene is TRBV4-2, the J gene TRBJ2-7, with D perhaps TRBD2 (5 bases). The sample taken for sequencing was blood. This CDR3 is CASSQEAVNFYEQYF. The CDR3 DNA follows: TGTGCCAGCAGCCAAGAAGCGGTGAATTTTTACGAGCAGTACTTC.